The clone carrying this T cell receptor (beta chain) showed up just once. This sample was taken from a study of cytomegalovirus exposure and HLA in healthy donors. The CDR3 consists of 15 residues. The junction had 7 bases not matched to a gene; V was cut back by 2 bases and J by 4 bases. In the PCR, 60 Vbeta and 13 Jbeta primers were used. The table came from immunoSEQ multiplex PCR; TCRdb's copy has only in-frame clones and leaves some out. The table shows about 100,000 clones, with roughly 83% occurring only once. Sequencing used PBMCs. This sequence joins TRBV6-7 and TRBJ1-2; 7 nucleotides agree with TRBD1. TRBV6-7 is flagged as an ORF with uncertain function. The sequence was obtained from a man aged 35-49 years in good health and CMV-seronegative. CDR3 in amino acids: CASSYDRGRPYGYTF. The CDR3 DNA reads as TGTGCCAGCAGTTACGATAGGGGGCGCCCCTATGGCTACACCTTC.